A single sample is the source of the 22 T cell receptor beta chains below, sequenced in a study of cytomegalovirus exposure and HLA in healthy donors. PCR primers comprised 60 Vbeta and 13 Jbeta primers. Clones were read by immunoSEQ multiplex PCR, and TCRdb kept only the in-frame ones, dropping some. The repertoire holds approximately 100,000 clones, with about 74% as singletons. Sequenced: PBMCs. The receptors here all came from a female donor in good health and CMV-seronegative.

This clone was picked up a small number of times. V usage is TRBV10-1 and J usage is TRBJ2-7, with D tentatively TRBD2 (5 bases). The CDR3 has 17 amino acids. The germline CDR1 and CDR2 sequences are WNHNN and SYGVQD (reference sequence). Trimming removed 0 bases at V and 4 bases at J, with 19 bases between. CDR3 in amino acids: CASSESEVSGFGYEQYF. In DNA form, the CDR3 reads TGCGCCAGCAGTGAGTCTGAGGTTTCGGGATTTGGGTACGAGCAGTACTTC.

This clone was seen once. Distinct nucleotide sequences in the sample also encode this CDR3. This chain joins TRBV5-1 and TRBJ1-1; D is possibly TRBD1 (5 bases). V dropped 4 bases and J dropped 3 bases, with 13 bases sitting between them. Germline CDR1 reads SGHRS; CDR2 reads YFSETQ. The CDR3 length is 14 residues. CDR3 region: CASSPRGGDTEAFF. For the CDR3, the DNA is TGCGCCAGCAGCCCTCGGGGCGGGGACACTGAAGCTTTCTTT. The full variable domain, with the rest looked up from reference TRBV5-1 and TRBJ1-1, is KAGVTQTPRYLIKTRGQQVTLSCSPISGHRSVSWYQQTPGQGLQFLFEYFSETQRNKGNFPGRFSGRQFSNSRSEMNVSTLELGDSALYLCASSPRGGDTEAFFGQGTRLTVV.

The V call is TRBV25-1, the J call TRBJ2-1; the D gene is possibly TRBD1 (6 bases). The CDR3 consists of 14 residues. Trimming took off 10 bases at V and 0 bases at J, with 13 bases between the two ends. From germline, CDR1 is MGHDK and CDR2 SYGVNS. As DNA, the CDR3 is TGTGCCACTATAGGGGGAACCTCCTACAATGAGCAGTTCTTC. This encodes CATIGGTSYNEQFF.

The chain uses TRBV5-1 and TRBJ2-2, with TRBD2 matching over 16 bases. The CDR3 runs 19 residues. J was trimmed by 4 bases and V by 3 bases; bases with no gene match: 9. Germline V gene sequence: CDR1 SGHRS, CDR2 YFSETQ. The CDR3 loop is CASSSPGTSGGARTGELFF. Here the CDR3 DNA reads TGCGCCAGCAGCTCGCCTGGGACTAGCGGGGGGGCTCGCACCGGGGAGCTGTTTTTT.

This sequence joins TRBV7-9 and TRBJ2-1, with D perhaps TRBD1 (6 bases). The CDR3 covers 16 residues. Germline V gene data show CDR1 as SEHNR and CDR2 as FQNEAQ (reference sequence). The V gene lost 4 bases and the J gene lost 4 bases, with 17 bases spanning the gap. CDR3 coding DNA: TGTGCCAGCAGCTCTTTGACCCAGGGGCTATACAATGAGCAGTTCTTC. Amino acid sequence: CASSSLTQGLYNEQFF.

The V and J genes are TRBV5-6 and TRBJ1-5; weak D call: TRBD1 (5 bases). The germline V gene encodes CDR1 SGHDT and CDR2 YYEEEE. This CDR3 is built from 14 residues. Between the trimmed V and J ends, which lost 4 bases and 3 bases, there was a span of 11 bases. The CDR3 nucleotides read TGTGCCAGCAGCCTAGGACATATCAATCAGCCCCAGCATTTT. Its protein is CASSLGHINQPQHF.

The count of this clone is one. J is TRBJ1-6 and V is TRBV7-9; D call uncertain. Trimming pared 8 bases from V and 5 bases from J, leaving 7 bases between. Germline CDR1 and CDR2: SEHNR and FQNEAQ (reference sequence). The CDR3 is made up of 12 amino acids. CDR3 sequence: CASAGDNSPLHF. The CDR3 nucleotides read TGTGCCAGCGCAGGTGATAATTCACCCCTCCACTTT.

The chain combines TRBV19 with TRBJ2-7, with TRBD1 identical over 10 bases. V gave up 5 bases and J gave up 3 bases; unmatched junction bases: 7. CDR1 is LNHDA and CDR2 is SQIVND in the germline V gene (reference sequence). The CDR3 sequence is 15 residues long. CDR3 protein: CASSRRDRGNYEQYF. Here the CDR3 DNA reads TGTGCCAGTAGTCGACGGGACAGGGGTAACTACGAGCAGTACTTC.

The chain carries TRBV5-1 and TRBJ2-3; 8 bases agree with TRBD1. Losses at the gene ends were 3 bases for V and 1 base for J; bases not matched to a gene: 1. This CDR3 has 14 amino acids. Germline V gene sequence: CDR1 SGHRS, CDR2 YFSETQ. CDR3 sequence: CASSWGQGTDTQYF. In nucleotides, the CDR3 is TGCGCCAGCAGCTGGGGACAGGGCACAGATACGCAGTATTTT.

The chain has TRBV11-2 and TRBJ2-3; D is uncertain. The V end lost 0 bases, the J end lost 10 bases, and 11 bases lay between the germline ends. Germline CDR1 and CDR2: SGHAT and FQNNGV. The CDR3 extends over 13 amino acids. The chain's CDR3 is CASSLDGAGSQYF. The DNA of the CDR3 is TGTGCCAGCAGCTTAGATGGAGCCGGGTCGCAGTATTTT.

The V gene is TRBV7-2, the J gene TRBJ2-7; TRBD2 might be the D (6 bases). The CDR3 has 16 amino acids. Trimming cost V 4 bases and J 3 bases, with 19 bases left between them. The V gene's germline CDR1 is SGHTA and CDR2 FQGNSA. This chain's CDR3 is CASSYHAGLRDYEQYF. In nucleotides, the CDR3 is TGTGCCAGCAGCTACCACGCGGGACTGAGAGACTACGAGCAGTACTTC.

J is TRBJ2-7 and V is TRBV5-4; possible D gene TRBD1, 6 bases. The length of the CDR3 is 15 residues. CDR1 SGHNT and CDR2 YYREEE come from the germline V gene (reference sequence). Trimming took 3 bases from V and 2 from J, leaving 15 bases between them. CDR3 residues: CASSSAGTHAYEQYF. In DNA, the CDR3 is TGTGCCAGCAGCTCCGCCGGGACACATGCCTACGAGCAGTACTTC.

V is TRBV7-6 and J is TRBJ1-6; D ambiguous. CDR3 length: 14 residues. The V end lost 4 bases, the J end lost 10 bases, and 14 bases lay between the germline ends. CDR1 and CDR2 (germline): SGHVS, FNYEAQ. Here the CDR3 reads CASSSSAGSSPLHF. CDR3 coding DNA: TGTGCCAGCAGCTCCTCGGCGGGGAGCTCACCCCTCCACTTT.

The CDR3 loop reads CASSNTRTGSTETQYF. The CDR3, as DNA: TGTGCCAGCAGCAATACCCGGACAGGGAGCACGGAGACCCAGTACTTC. The J gene is TRBJ2-5, the V gene TRBV7-9, with 8 bases aligning to TRBD1. J was trimmed by 5 bases and V by 5 bases; bases with no gene match: 13. Per the germline V gene, CDR1 is SEHNR and CDR2 is FQNEAQ (reference sequence). The CDR3 consists of 16 residues.

Only a few counts were recorded for this clone. V gene TRBV19 combines with J gene TRBJ2-2; 10 positions match TRBD1. The CDR3 has 15 amino acids. Germline CDR1 reads LNHDA; CDR2 reads SQIVND (reference sequence). The J segment lost 5 bases and the V segment lost 6 bases, leaving 6 bases of the junction unmatched. The CDR3: CASREPGQGTGELFF. The CDR3 nucleotides read TGTGCCAGTAGGGAACCGGGACAGGGGACCGGGGAGCTGTTTTTT. The complete variable domain, with remaining parts taken from reference TRBV19 and TRBJ2-2, reads DGGITQSPKYLFRKEGQNVTLSCEQNLNHDAMYWYRQDPGQGLRLIYYSQIVNDFQKGDIAEGYSVSREKKESFPLTVTSAQKNPTAFYLCASREPGQGTGELFFGEGSRLTVL.

The rearrangement links TRBV6-5 to TRBJ1-2, with D perhaps TRBD1 (5 bases). This CDR3 region has 14 residues. Trimming stripped 8 bases from V and 5 bases from J, with 18 bases between. The germline CDR1 and CDR2 sequences are MNHEY and SVGAGI. The chain's CDR3 is CASYPGGSPYGYTF. DNA for the CDR3: TGTGCCAGCTACCCGGGGGGGTCCCCATATGGCTACACCTTC.

The J gene is TRBJ1-2, the V gene TRBV28, with 10 bases identical to TRBD1. Unmatched junction bases numbered 8, after V lost 6 bases and J lost 4 bases. CDR1 is MDHEN and CDR2 is SYDVKM in the germline V gene. CDR3 length equals 15 residues. As DNA, the CDR3 is TGTGCCAGCAGGTTGGGACAGGGGTCGATCTATGGCTACACCTTC. Translating it yields CASRLGQGSIYGYTF.

This sequence joins TRBV2 and TRBJ1-1; TRBD1 agrees at 9 bases. The length of the CDR3 is 14 residues. J was trimmed by 5 bases and V by 6 bases; bases with no gene match: 7. Germline assignment: CDR1 SNHLY and CDR2 FYNNEI. CDR3 region: CASRAGTGWTEAFF. The CDR3 nucleotides read TGTGCCAGCAGGGCCGGGACAGGGTGGACTGAAGCTTTCTTT.

The chain uses TRBV19 and TRBJ1-4; 7 positions match TRBD1. In germline, CDR1 is LNHDA, CDR2 SQIVND (reference sequence). The CDR3 consists of 15 residues. The V segment lost 3 bases and the J segment 5 bases; nucleotides outside the gene matches: 6. The CDR3 coding sequence is TGTGCCAGTAGTATTAAAAGGGACAGAAATGAAAAACTGTTTTTT. It codes for CASSIKRDRNEKLFF.

The rearrangement uses TRBV11-2 and TRBJ1-1; D is uncertain. V lost 0 bases, J lost 8 bases, and 7 bases lay in between. The CDR3 extends over 12 amino acids. CDR1 SGHAT and CDR2 FQNNGV come from the germline V gene. CDR3 DNA sequence: TGTGCCAGCAGCTTAGAACATACAGAAGCTTTCTTT. Protein product: CASSLEHTEAFF. Full variable domain (rest looked up from reference TRBV11-2 and TRBJ1-1): EAGVAQSPRYKIIEKRQSVAFWCNPISGHATLYWYQQILGQGPKLLIQFQNNGVVDDSQLPKDRFSAERLKGVDSTLKIQPAKLEDSAVYLCASSLEHTEAFFGQGTRLTVV.

The rearrangement links TRBV2 to TRBJ1-2; D is perhaps TRBD1 (5 bases). Germline CDR1 SNHLY, CDR2 FYNNEI. This CDR3 has 15 amino acids. Trimming took 4 bases from V and 0 from J, leaving 12 bases between them. The DNA of the CDR3 is TGTGCCAGCAGTGTTATTGCAGGGTCTAACTATGGCTACACCTTC. Translating it yields CASSVIAGSNYGYTF.

The table lists this clone with a count of one. J is TRBJ2-5 and V is TRBV5-4; 9 bases align to TRBD1. This CDR3 comprises 14 residues. V lost 3 bases, J lost 6 bases, and 6 bases stayed unmatched. Per the germline V gene, CDR1 is SGHNT and CDR2 is YYREEE (reference sequence). Written as DNA, the CDR3 is TGTGCCAGCAGCTCCCCGGACAGGGGCCAGACCCAGTACTTC. Its protein is CASSSPDRGQTQYF.